These 9 T cell receptor beta chains came from one sample sequenced in a study of blood T cell repertoires in COVID-19. TCRdb keeps only in-frame clones here, not all; method: immunoSEQ multiplex PCR. Among about 280,000 clones listed, roughly 85% were seen once. Source material: peripheral blood. The receptors were sampled from a woman aged 65 to 85 with acute or convalescent COVID-19.

The V call is TRBV14, the J call TRBJ1-2, with 8 bases identical to TRBD1. J was trimmed by 4 bases and V by 1 base; bases with no gene match: 17. Germline CDR1 SGHDN, CDR2 FVKESK. This CDR3 comprises 19 residues. This CDR3 reads CASSQATIQGVGGSYGYTF. CDR3 in DNA: TGTGCCAGCAGCCAAGCTACAATACAGGGGGTAGGAGGTTCCTATGGCTACACCTTC.

The sample holds one count of this clone. The J gene is TRBJ2-7, the V gene TRBV6-5, with D possibly matching TRBD1 (6 bases). With 6 bases removed from V and 5 bases from J, the gap between germline ends came to 17 bases. Germline V gene data show CDR1 as MNHEY and CDR2 as SVGAGI. The CDR3 has 14 amino acids. The CDR3 sequence is CASRLTQGVNEQYF. For the CDR3, the DNA is TGTGCCAGCAGGCTTACACAGGGTGTCAACGAGCAGTACTTC.

V usage is TRBV5-1 and J usage is TRBJ1-1; D is perhaps TRBD1 (5 bases). The V and J ends lost 4 bases and 5 bases respectively, with 18 bases between them. The germline V gene encodes CDR1 SGHRS and CDR2 YFSETQ. The CDR3 is made up of 15 amino acids. This chain's CDR3 is CASSPLGGEGTEAFF. The CDR3, as DNA: TGCGCCAGCAGCCCCCTGGGGGGTGAAGGGACTGAAGCTTTCTTT.

This clone showed up just a few times. V is TRBV7-8 and J is TRBJ1-2; 9 bases fit TRBD1. V trimming: 5 bases; J trimming: 9 bases; junction bases outside the gene matches: 10. This CDR3 comprises 14 residues. Germline V lookup: CDR1 SGHVS, CDR2 FQNEAQ. CDR3 amino acids: CASSANRDRVRYTF. The CDR3 DNA reads as TGTGCCAGCAGCGCCAACCGGGACAGGGTTCGCTACACCTTC. The whole variable domain, remainder taken from reference TRBV7-8 and TRBJ1-2, is GAGVSQSPRYKVAKRGQDVALRCDPISGHVSLFWYQQALGQGPEFLTYFQNEAQLDKSGLPSDRFFAERPEGSVSTLKIQRTQQEDSAVYLCASSANRDRVRYTFGSGTRLTVV.

The chain joins TRBV27 to TRBJ2-5; 9 positions match TRBD1. With V trimmed by 6 bases and J by 2 bases, 7 bases remained unmatched. Germline lookup yields CDR1 MNHEY and CDR2 SMNVEV (reference sequence). The CDR3 is 15 residues long. In DNA, the CDR3 is TGTGCCAGCAGGAAAGGGACAGGGAGACAAGAGACCCAGTACTTC. As protein: CASRKGTGRQETQYF.

This clone was counted once. The V call is TRBV6-5, the J call TRBJ2-1, with 12 bases lining up with TRBD2. Germline assignment: CDR1 MNHEY and CDR2 SVGAGI. The trim removed 11 bases at V and 10 bases at J, leaving 15 bases unmatched. There are 15 residues in the CDR3. The DNA of the CDR3 is TGTGCCTGTCTTAGTCTAGCGGGGGGGCAGGGAGAGCAGTTCTTC. This codes for CACLSLAGGQGEQFF.

This sequence joins TRBV27 and TRBJ2-3; 9 bases map to TRBD1. The CDR3 has 14 amino acids. Germline-derived CDR1 and CDR2 are MNHEY and SMNVEV (reference sequence). J lost 6 bases, V lost 4 bases, and 5 bases had no gene match. The CDR3 region has the DNA TGTGCCAGCAGTTACGGGGACAGGGCGGATACGCAGTATTTT. Amino acids: CASSYGDRADTQYF.

The J gene is TRBJ2-7, the V gene TRBV10-3; 8 bases match TRBD1. Germline CDR1 and CDR2: ENHRY and SYGVKD. The CDR3 is 13 amino acids. Trimming cost V 5 bases and J 7 bases; bases outside gene matches: 7. The CDR3 spells CAISPDRVEEQYF. In DNA, the CDR3 is TGTGCCATCAGTCCGGACAGGGTAGAAGAGCAGTACTTC.

The rearrangement uses TRBV29-1 and TRBJ1-1; 8 nucleotides match TRBD1. Germline V CDR1 and CDR2: SQVTM, ANQGSEA. This CDR3 contains 14 residues. V was clipped by 7 bases and J by 1 base; unmatched bases: 8. CDR3 nucleotide sequence: TGCAGCGGGACAGGGCCAGGAGGGAACACTGAAGCTTTCTTT. It encodes CSGTGPGGNTEAFF.